Each of the 29 T cell receptor beta chains below was sequenced from the same sample in a study of CDR3 diversity in severe acne. TCRdb used MiXCR to reprocess the PCR reads, holding one entry per CDR3 protein. The table shows 97,000 or so distinct CDR3 sequences, with 51% occurring only once. The material sequenced was blood. Every receptor here comes from a male donor with acne.

This clonotype was recorded a few times. The rearrangement uses TRBV4-1 and TRBJ2-5, with a possible D match to TRBD2 (7 bases). The germline V and J ends were trimmed by 4 bases and 13 bases, with 19 bases remaining between them. The germline V gene encodes CDR1 MGHRA and CDR2 YSYEKL. The CDR3 spans 13 residues. CDR3 sequence: CASSLAAGAARYF. The CDR3 DNA is TGCGCCAGCAGCCTCGCTGCGGGGGCCGCCAGGTACTTC.

A note on this clonotype: Its ends do not fully match the called genes, so a read error is possible. V is TRBV5-1 and J is TRBJ2-1; maybe TRBD2 (6 bases). The CDR3 is 12 residues long. Germline CDR1 is SGHRS and CDR2 is YFSETQ. CDR3 nucleotides: TGCGCCGGCAGCTCCCGGGAGAATGAGCAGTTCTTC. Encoded protein: CAGSSRENEQFF.

This clonotype has at least ten counts. This rearrangement joins TRBV15 to TRBJ2-1; D possibly uses TRBD1 or TRBD2 (7 bases each). Trimming stripped 0 bases from V and 0 bases from J, with 15 bases between. CDR1 and CDR2 (germline): LNHNV, YYDKDF (reference sequence). This CDR3 has 18 amino acids. The CDR3 DNA is TGTGCCACCAGCAGAGAAGGGGGCGGGAGTCTCTCCTACAATGAGCAGTTCTTC. Its translation: CATSREGGGSLSYNEQFF.

This clonotype has only a few counts. This rearrangement joins TRBV10-3 to TRBJ2-2; 8 positions agree with TRBD1. V was pared by 4 bases and J by 7 bases, with 8 bases of the junction left unmatched. Germline CDR1 and CDR2: ENHRY and SYGVKD. This CDR3 has 15 amino acids. In DNA, the CDR3 is TGTGCCATCAGTGCGCAGGGGGCGATCGACGGGGAGCTGTTTTTT. Amino acid sequence: CAISAQGAIDGELFF.

This clonotype occurred a few times. Compared with germline, one end of the junction differs, possibly owing to a read error. The chain combines TRBV4-1 with TRBJ1-1; D is ambiguous. Germline-derived CDR1 and CDR2 are MGHRA and YSYEKL. The CDR3 is made up of 15 amino acids. The CDR3 DNA sequence: TGCGCCAGCAGCCAAGGGCCGCGAGGGAACGCTGAAGCTTTCTTT. Residues: CASSQGPRGNAEAFF.

This clonotype was recorded at least ten times. In DNA form, the CDR3 reads TGCAGTGCTAGGGGACAGGCGAACTCTGGGGCCAACGTCCTGACTTTC. Translated, it gives CSARGQANSGANVLTF. The chain couples TRBV20-1 to TRBJ2-6; 8 nucleotides match TRBD1. This CDR3 contains 16 residues. CDR1 is DFQATT, CDR2 SNEGSKA, per germline (reference sequence). V lost 3 bases, J lost 0 bases, and 4 bases stayed unmatched.

Many counts were recorded for this clonotype. J is TRBJ1-4 and V is TRBV7-9; D is unresolved. Germline CDR1 and CDR2: SEHNR and FQNEAQ (reference sequence). CDR3 length: 14 residues. V shed 5 bases and J shed 5 bases, with 12 bases lying between them. The CDR3 DNA reads as TGTGCCAGCAGCCCTGGAGGAGGGAATGAAAAACTGTTTTTT. It yields the protein CASSPGGGNEKLFF. Full variable domain (missing parts from reference TRBV7-9 and TRBJ1-4): DTGVSQNPRHKITKRGQNVTFRCDPISEHNRLYWYRQTLGQGPEFLTYFQNEAQLEKSRLLSDRFSAERPKGSFSTLEIQRTEQGDSAMYLCASSPGGGNEKLFFGSGTQLSVL.

The chain employs TRBV29-1 and TRBJ2-7, with D perhaps being TRBD1 or TRBD2 (7 bases each). The V end lost 5 bases, the J end lost 5 bases, and 16 bases lay between the germline ends. The CDR3 covers 13 residues. Germline-derived CDR1 and CDR2 are SQVTM and ANQGSEA. In nucleotides, the CDR3 is TGCAGCGTTCAGGGGGGGCTCATGCACGAGCAGTACTTC. This sequence encodes CSVQGGLMHEQYF.

J is TRBJ2-3 and V is TRBV25-1; TRBD1 or TRBD2 may be the D gene (5 bases each). The CDR3 is made up of 13 amino acids. CDR1 MGHDK and CDR2 SYGVNS come from the germline V gene. V lost 3 bases to trimming and J lost 6 bases, with 10 bases between them. The CDR3 nucleotides read TGTGCCAGCAGTGACGGGGCCCTGGATACGCAGTATTTT. It translates to CASSDGALDTQYF.

This clonotype showed up many times. The chain joins TRBV5-1 to TRBJ2-1, with D uncertain. The CDR3 contains 15 residues. Germline V lookup: CDR1 SGHRS, CDR2 YFSETQ. Trimming pared 1 base from V and 0 bases from J, leaving 8 bases between. CDR3 in amino acids: CASSLLSSSYNEQFF. Written as DNA, the CDR3 is TGCGCCAGCAGCTTGTTGAGTAGCTCCTACAATGAGCAGTTCTTC.

This clonotype has only a few counts. V gene TRBV5-1 combines with J gene TRBJ1-1, with D uncertain. Germline CDR1 and CDR2: SGHRS and YFSETQ. The V and J ends lost 2 bases and 6 bases respectively, with 14 bases between them. This CDR3 is 14 amino acids long. The CDR3 DNA follows: TGCGCCAGCAGCTTACTTATAGAGGGTTCTGAAGCTTTCTTT. Its translation: CASSLLIEGSEAFF.

Of note for this clonotype: The germline gene is not matched at one end of the junction; a read error may be the cause. The rearrangement links TRBV10-2 to TRBJ1-5; D is perhaps TRBD1 (6 bases). Germline lookup yields CDR1 WSHSY and CDR2 SAAADI. The CDR3 is 15 residues long. The CDR3, as DNA: TGTGCCAGTAGTTCCACAGGGTTTCGGAATCAGCCCCAGCATTTT. Protein sequence: CASSSTGFRNQPQHF.

The chain carries TRBV19 and TRBJ2-5; TRBD2 matches at 11 bases. V shed 10 bases and J 4 bases; nucleotides not matched to a gene: 14. From germline, CDR1 is LNHDA and CDR2 SQIVND (reference sequence). The CDR3 is 16 residues long. CDR3 sequence reads: CATARLTSGARETQYF. CDR3 sequence (DNA): TGTGCCACCGCCCGCCTGACTAGCGGGGCTAGAGAGACCCAGTACTTC. Combining the CDR3 with reference TRBV19 and TRBJ2-5 gives the whole variable domain DGGITQSPKYLFRKEGQNVTLSCEQNLNHDAMYWYRQDPGQGLRLIYYSQIVNDFQKGDIAEGYSVSREKKESFPLTVTSAQKNPTAFYLCATARLTSGARETQYFGPGTRLLVL.

Ten or more counts support this clonotype. The rearrangement uses TRBV11-3 and TRBJ2-1; 14 positions agree with TRBD2. The J segment lost 7 bases and the V segment lost 3 bases, leaving 2 bases of the junction unmatched. The CDR3 sequence is 15 residues long. Germline lookup yields CDR1 SGHNT and CDR2 YENEEA. CDR3 DNA: TGTGCCAGCAGCTTGGGGACTAGCGGGAGAAATGAGCAGTTCTTC. Translation gives CASSLGTSGRNEQFF.

This clonotype was picked up a small number of times. The CDR3 here is CASGPGQTGFYEQYF. The CDR3 nucleotides read TGTGCTAGTGGTCCGGGACAGACAGGATTCTACGAGCAGTACTTC. J is TRBJ2-7 and V is TRBV12-5; 7 bases fit TRBD1. Germline CDR1 reads LGHNT; CDR2 reads FRNRAP. Trimming took 5 bases from V and 3 from J; bases not matched to a gene: 10. The CDR3 contains 15 residues.

The rearrangement joins TRBV20-1 to TRBJ2-7; TRBD2 agrees at 7 bases. The CDR3 is 12 amino acids. V shed 6 bases, J shed 9 bases, and the junction held 11 bases outside the gene matches. The germline gives CDR1 DFQATT, CDR2 SNEGSKA (reference sequence). Here the CDR3 DNA reads TGCAGTGCAAGTAGCGGGCCCCTCGGGCAGTACTTC. Its protein product is CSASSGPLGQYF.

A word on this clonotype: A much more abundant neighbour one base away suggests this may be a read error. This chain connects TRBV2 to TRBJ1-2; no definite D call. The CDR3 contains 11 residues. The V end lost 8 bases, the J end lost 5 bases, and 9 bases lay between the germline ends. Germline CDR1 SNHLY, CDR2 FYNNEI. As DNA, the CDR3 is TGTGCCAGCCAAGTTAAATATGGCTACACCTTC. This sequence encodes CASQVKYGYTF.

The rearrangement joins TRBV9 to TRBJ2-5; TRBD1 matches at 8 bases. Trimming removed 3 bases from V and 4 bases from J; junction bases left unmatched: 5. This CDR3 has 14 residues. Per germline, CDR1 SGDLS and CDR2 YYNGEE. DNA for the CDR3: TGTGCCAGCAGCGCAGGACAGGGTGGAGAGACCCAGTACTTC. This translates into CASSAGQGGETQYF.

In regard to this clonotype: A read error may explain this, as a much larger clone is one base away. Because it lacks the conserved phenylalanine or tryptophan at the end, this CDR3 is likely a read error. This chain links TRBV4-3 with TRBJ2-3; D call uncertain. The germline gives CDR1 LGHNA, CDR2 YSLEER. There are 14 residues in the CDR3. The V gene lost 4 bases and the J gene lost 8 bases, with 16 bases spanning the gap. CDR3 amino acids: CASSLETPRGTQYS. The DNA for the CDR3 is TGCGCCAGCAGCCTGGAGACTCCGCGAGGTACGCAGTATTCT.

The chain uses TRBV7-9 and TRBJ2-6; 9 nucleotides match TRBD2. The V gene's germline CDR1 is SEHNR and CDR2 FQNEAQ (reference sequence). The CDR3 spans 17 residues. J gave up 0 bases and V 5 bases, and 5 bases lay outside the gene matches. This chain's CDR3 is CASSPTSGLSGANVLTF. CDR3 DNA: TGTGCCAGCAGCCCTACTAGCGGGCTCTCTGGGGCCAACGTCCTGACTTTC.

This clonotype was recorded a few times. The chain links TRBV11-2 to TRBJ2-3, with 7 positions matching TRBD2. V was clipped by 1 base and J by 4 bases; unmatched bases: 5. The CDR3 is made up of 15 amino acids. CDR1 and CDR2 (germline): SGHAT, FQNNGV. CDR3 nucleotides: TGTGCCAGCAGCTTAGTCAGGGCGGGAGCAGATACGCAGTATTTT. Translation gives CASSLVRAGADTQYF.

The rearrangement links TRBV10-3 to TRBJ2-2; no definite D call. The CDR3 spans 11 residues. Germline CDR1 reads ENHRY; CDR2 reads SYGVKD. Trimming pared 8 bases from V and 1 base from J, leaving 2 bases between. For the CDR3, the DNA is TGTGCCATCGAGAACACCGGGGAGCTGTTTTTT. Its protein product is CAIENTGELFF.

As concerns this clonotype: A much more abundant neighbour one base away suggests this may be a read error. The chain recombines TRBV5-1 with TRBJ1-2, with D tentatively TRBD1 (5 bases). Looked up from germline, CDR1 is SGHRS and CDR2 is YFSETQ. CDR3 length: 14 amino acids. The CDR3 DNA follows: TGCCCCAGCAGCCCTGGGGGGGGAGAGGCTGGCTACACCTTC. As protein: CPSSPGGGEAGYTF.

This clonotype is categorized as medium-sized. This chain links TRBV29-1 with TRBJ1-6; D gene ambiguous. Germline CDR1 SQVTM, CDR2 ANQGSEA. This CDR3 comprises 15 residues. The ends were cut back, 0 bases at V and 8 bases at J, with 14 bases in the middle. Written as DNA, the CDR3 is TGCAGCGTTGAAGATCATAGAACTGCGGATTCACCCCTCCACTTT. Its protein product is CSVEDHRTADSPLHF.

The V call is TRBV7-8, the J call TRBJ2-5; 8 nucleotides align to TRBD2. Germline loops: CDR1 SGHVS, CDR2 FQNEAQ. With V trimmed by 5 bases and J by 4 bases, 9 bases remained unmatched. CDR3 size: 15 residues. DNA for the CDR3: TGTGCCAGCAGCGAGGGACTAGGGGGGGTAGAGACCCAGTACTTC. Translated: CASSEGLGGVETQYF. The complete variable domain, with remaining parts taken from reference TRBV7-8 and TRBJ2-5, reads GAGVSQSPRYKVAKRGQDVALRCDPISGHVSLFWYQQALGQGPEFLTYFQNEAQLDKSGLPSDRFFAERPEGSVSTLKIQRTQQEDSAVYLCASSEGLGGVETQYFGPGTRLLVL.

The chain is built from TRBV15 and TRBJ1-5; 8 nucleotides match TRBD1. The germline V gene encodes CDR1 LNHNV and CDR2 YYDKDF (reference sequence). The V segment lost 5 bases and the J segment 6 bases; nucleotides outside the gene matches: 9. This CDR3 has 15 amino acids. The CDR3 is CATSDDRGSSQPQHF. CDR3 nucleotides: TGTGCCACCAGCGACGACAGGGGATCGTCTCAGCCCCAGCATTTT.

As regards this clonotype: A junction boundary mismatches the germline segment, possibly from a read error. This CDR3 reads CASSLEAGGNEQYF. The DNA of the CDR3 is TGTGCTAGCAGCTTAGAGGCAGGGGGAAACGAGCAGTACTTC. J is TRBJ2-7 and V is TRBV7-9; 7 nucleotides match TRBD1. The CDR3 has 14 residues. Germline lookup yields CDR1 SEHNR and CDR2 FQNEAQ (reference sequence).

The chain is built from TRBV11-2 and TRBJ2-1; 15 bases align to TRBD2. Germline-derived CDR1 and CDR2 are SGHAT and FQNNGV. Trimming at V came to 5 bases and at J to 10 bases, leaving 6 bases not matched to a gene. CDR3 length equals 15 residues. The CDR3 here is CASSRRTSGRDEQFF. In DNA, the CDR3 is TGTGCCAGCAGCCGTCGGACTAGCGGGAGGGACGAGCAGTTCTTC.

Concerning this clonotype itself: It may be a read error: a sequence one base away is much more abundant. This chain joins TRBV6-1 and TRBJ2-5, with 8 positions matching TRBD2. Germline trimming cut 6 bases from V and 5 bases from J; bases unmatched to any gene: 8. This CDR3 has 14 residues. The germline CDR1 and CDR2 sequences are MNHNS and SASEGT. CDR3 amino acids: CASRYTASGETQYF. CDR3 coding DNA: TGTGCCAGCAGATACACGGCTAGCGGGGAGACCCAGTACTTC.